This T cell receptor beta chain comes out of a study of regulatory T cells in long-lasting Graves disease. Through Arm-PCR of CDR3 regions and iRepertoire HTBI primers, TCR beta libraries were built. TCRdb ran MiXCR on the multiplex PCR reads and lists one entry per CDR3 protein. The sample shows roughly 440,000 distinct CDR3 sequences, about 16% of them seen only once. This clonotype was seen a few times. Its target is not known. Stated time point: newly diagnosed GD, antithyroid drugs for less than 3 months. PBMC-extracted RNA yielded the TCR library. Germline CDR1 is SGDLS and CDR2 is YYNGEE. The CDR3 runs to 13 residues. V was trimmed by 3 bases and J by 8 bases, leaving 12 bases between them. The study's findings and limits: Researchers reported studying only peripheral blood, not thyroid tissue.

In addition, the sample was reused for a study of T cells in Graves' hyperthyroidism and ophthalmopathy.

V usage is TRBV9 and J usage is TRBJ2-4; maybe TRBD2 (6 bases). This TCR was recovered from a woman under 30 with Graves disease. The input for sequencing was peripheral blood mononuclear cells (PBMCs), taken at new diagnosis, from a patient treated with antithyroid drugs. The DNA of the CDR3 is TGTGCCAGCAGCGCCGCGGGGCAAGACATTCAGTACTTC. It translates to CASSAAGQDIQYF.